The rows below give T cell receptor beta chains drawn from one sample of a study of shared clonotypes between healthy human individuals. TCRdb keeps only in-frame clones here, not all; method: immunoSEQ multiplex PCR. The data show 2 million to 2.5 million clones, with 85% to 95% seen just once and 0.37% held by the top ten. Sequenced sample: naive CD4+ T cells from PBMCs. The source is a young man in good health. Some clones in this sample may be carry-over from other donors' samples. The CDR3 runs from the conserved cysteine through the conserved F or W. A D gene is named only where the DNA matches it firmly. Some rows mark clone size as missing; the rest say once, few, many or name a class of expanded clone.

DNA: TGTGCCAGCAGCCCAGCGTCAGACACGCAGTATTTT
CDR3: CASSPASDTQYF
size: -
V: TRBV7-2
J: TRBJ2-3
D: -
length: 12

DNA: TGCGCCAGCAGCCAACAGGGCGACTATGGCTACACCTTC
CDR3: CASSQQGDYGYTF
size: -
V: TRBV5-1
J: TRBJ1-2
D: -
length: 13

DNA: TGTGCCAGCAGCTTAGCAGGATGGGGGAACACTGAAGCTTTCTTT
CDR3: CASSLAGWGNTEAFF
size: -
V: TRBV7-2
J: TRBJ1-1
D: -
length: 15

DNA: TGTGCCAGCAGTTCACAGGGGGGGACTGAAGCTTTCTTT
CDR3: CASSSQGGTEAFF
size: -
V: TRBV6-5
J: TRBJ1-1
D: TRBD1
length: 13

DNA: TGCGCCAGCAGCTTCGTCCGGGACGCTCGCCTGGATGAGCAGTTCTTC
CDR3: CASSFVRDARLDEQFF
size: -
V: TRBV5-1
J: TRBJ2-1
D: -
length: 16

DNA: TGTGCCAGCAGCTTTAGAACTAGCGGGAGGAATGAGCAGTTCTTC
CDR3: CASSFRTSGRNEQFF
size: -
V: TRBV7-2
J: TRBJ2-1
D: TRBD2
length: 15

DNA: TGTGCCAGCAGCGTAGGCGGGCAGAAGAGCTATGGCTACACCTTC
CDR3: CASSVGGQKSYGYTF
size: few
V: TRBV9
J: TRBJ1-2
D: -
length: 15

DNA: TGTGCCACCAGCAAGTCCGGGACTCCCGATCCCAAGACCCAGTACTTC
CDR3: CATSKSGTPDPKTQYF
size: -
V: TRBV15
J: TRBJ2-5
D: -
length: 16

DNA: TGTGCCAGCCCTGCAACTTTATCTGGGGCCAACGTCCTGACTTTC
CDR3: CASPATLSGANVLTF
size: -
V: TRBV27
J: TRBJ2-6
D: -
length: 15

DNA: TGCGCCAGCAGCCAAGGGTTCTCAGAAACCGGGGAGCTGTTTTTT
CDR3: CASSQGFSETGELFF
size: -
V: TRBV4-1
J: TRBJ2-2
D: -
length: 15

DNA: -
CDR3: CASSTSGSSYEQYF
size: -
V: TRBV28
J: TRBJ2-7
D: -
length: 14

DNA: TGCGCCAGCAGCCAAGATTCCAGACTCTTCTACGAGCAGTACTTC
CDR3: CASSQDSRLFYEQYF
size: -
V: TRBV4-3
J: TRBJ2-7
D: -
length: 15

DNA: TGTGCCAGCTCGATCACTAGCGGGAGAACGGGAGAGACCCAGTACTTC
CDR3: CASSITSGRTGETQYF
size: -
V: TRBV18
J: TRBJ2-5
D: TRBD2
length: 16

DNA: TGCGCCAGCAGCTTGGCCGCGGCAGGGACTGAAAAACTGTTTTTT
CDR3: CASSLAAAGTEKLFF
size: -
V: TRBV5-1
J: TRBJ1-4
D: -
length: 15

DNA: TGTGCCAGCAGCCGAAGAGGACCCAACACTGAAGCTTTCTTT
CDR3: CASSRRGPNTEAFF
size: -
V: TRBV7-2
J: TRBJ1-1
D: -
length: 14

DNA: TGTGCCAGCAGCTTCGGCAGCGATGAGCAGTTCTTC
CDR3: CASSFGSDEQFF
size: -
V: TRBV7-9
J: TRBJ2-1
D: -
length: 12

DNA: TGTGCCAGCAGCGCCGGACAGGGACAAGCTTTCTTT
CDR3: CASSAGQGQAFF
size: -
V: TRBV7-3
J: TRBJ1-1
D: TRBD1
length: 12

DNA: TGTGCCATCCGGGGCTCTGGGGCCAACGTCCTGACTTTC
CDR3: CAIRGSGANVLTF
size: -
V: TRBV2
J: TRBJ2-6
D: -
length: 13

DNA: TGTGCCAGCAGCTTCCAGGGATGGGAGACCCAGTACTTC
CDR3: CASSFQGWETQYF
size: once
V: TRBV7-2
J: TRBJ2-5
D: -
length: 13

DNA: TGCGCCAGCAGCTTAGGGACAGGTCCGGGAAACACCATATATTTT
CDR3: CASSLGTGPGNTIYF
size: -
V: TRBV5-1
J: TRBJ1-3
D: TRBD1
length: 15

DNA: TGTGCCAGCAGCAGGGACAGTATCAATCAGCCCCAGCATTTT
CDR3: CASSRDSINQPQHF
size: -
V: TRBV7-2
J: TRBJ1-5
D: TRBD1
length: 14

DNA: TGTGCCAGCAGCTCTGCCAGGAGTCCCGAAGCTTTCTTT
CDR3: CASSSARSPEAFF
size: -
V: TRBV5-5
J: TRBJ1-1
D: -
length: 13

DNA: TGTGCCAGCAGTGCCCGGACAGGGGTCCCTGGGGCCAACGTCCTGACTTTC
CDR3: CASSARTGVPGANVLTF
size: once
V: TRBV6-1
J: TRBJ2-6
D: TRBD1
length: 17

DNA: TGTGCCAGCAGCTTAGGACTAGCGGGCACAGATACGCAGTATTTT
CDR3: CASSLGLAGTDTQYF
size: -
V: TRBV7-9
J: TRBJ2-3
D: TRBD2
length: 15

DNA: TGTGCCAGCAGTTCAAGGCGGACAGGGGGGTCCTACGAGCAGTACTTC
CDR3: CASSSRRTGGSYEQYF
size: -
V: TRBV6-5
J: TRBJ2-7
D: TRBD1
length: 16

DNA: TGTGCCAGCAGAATACGGGGGCGACAAGAGACCCAGTACTTC
CDR3: CASRIRGRQETQYF
size: -
V: TRBV28
J: TRBJ2-5
D: -
length: 14

DNA: TGTGCCAGCAGTGAACTAGGACTAGCGGGAGTAGACGGGGAGCTGTTTTTT
CDR3: CASSELGLAGVDGELFF
size: -
V: TRBV25-1
J: TRBJ2-2
D: TRBD2
length: 17

DNA: TGTGCCAGCAGTAACAGGGTATCCGATGGCTACACCTTC
CDR3: CASSNRVSDGYTF
size: -
V: TRBV6-5
J: TRBJ1-2
D: -
length: 13

DNA: TGTGCCAGCAGCACGGGGGAATCAGATACGCAGTATTTT
CDR3: CASSTGESDTQYF
size: -
V: TRBV5-6
J: TRBJ2-3
D: -
length: 13

DNA: TGCGCCAGCAGCCCCCGTCAAAGAGTGGTGTGGGAAAAACTGTTTTTT
CDR3: CASSPRQRVVWEKLFF
size: -
V: TRBV4-1
J: TRBJ1-4
D: -
length: 16

DNA: TGTGCCAGCAGTTTGGACCCGGGAGGGGACACCGGGGAGCTGTTTTTT
CDR3: CASSLDPGGDTGELFF
size: -
V: TRBV28
J: TRBJ2-2
D: TRBD2
length: 16

DNA: TGTGCCAGCAGCGCTCGACAGGGGAATTCACCCCTCCACTTT
CDR3: CASSARQGNSPLHF
size: -
V: TRBV9
J: TRBJ1-6
D: TRBD1
length: 14

DNA: TGTGCTAGTGGCCCCGGGACAGGGGTTTATAATGAGCAGTTCTTC
CDR3: CASGPGTGVYNEQFF
size: -
V: TRBV12-5
J: TRBJ2-1
D: TRBD1
length: 15

DNA: TGCGCCAGCAGCCTCGGACAGGGGACAGTATACTTC
CDR3: CASSLGQGTVYF
size: once
V: TRBV5-1
J: TRBJ2-7
D: TRBD1
length: 12

DNA: TGTGCCAGCAGCTTGGGCGGGATGGGCGAGCAGTACTTC
CDR3: CASSLGGMGEQYF
size: -
V: TRBV7-3
J: TRBJ2-7
D: -
length: 13

DNA: TGTGCCAGCAGTTTGGGCAGAGGCCCTGAAGCTTTCTTT
CDR3: CASSLGRGPEAFF
size: few
V: TRBV27
J: TRBJ1-1
D: -
length: 13